This is a list of T cell receptor beta chains from one sample in a study of T-cell memory formation after mild COVID-19. MiXCR, applied by TCRdb to the 5' RACE reads, yields one record per CDR3 protein. The sample lists hundreds of thousands of distinct CDR3 sequences; roughly 21% were seen once. The sequenced material came from PBMCs or a T cell subset sorted from them (not recorded which). The receptor set was obtained from an adult woman who had mild COVID-19 (a few samples of this study predate the infection). Cell type and time point are not known. CDR3s include the opening cysteine and the closing phenylalanine or tryptophan. Size values are once, few and many counts, or a class for expanded clones, and some rows have none.

V	size	J	CDR3
TRBV10-3	.	TRBJ2-7	CAISRQAPTYEQYF
TRBV24-1	.	TRBJ2-1	CATSDLRGSEQFF
TRBV6-5	few	TRBJ2-7	CASSYSNRVYEQYF
TRBV11-2	.	TRBJ1-1	CASSPRDKMNTEAFF
TRBV12-3/TRBV12-4	.	TRBJ2-1	CASSFIGFDEQFF
TRBV7-9	few	TRBJ1-3	CASSRSGGLYSGNTIYF
TRBV7-9	.	TRBJ1-2	CASSLSGPVYGYTF
TRBV4-3	.	TRBJ2-4	CASSLLAGGTKNIQYF
TRBV3-1	.	TRBJ2-1	CASSHRLAGIHEQFF
TRBV7-9	.	TRBJ2-1	CASSLAWGPRSNEQFF
TRBV18	.	TRBJ2-5	CASSATGTEETKYF
TRBV24-1	many	TRBJ1-5	CATSEGSSNQPQHF
TRBV20-1	few	TRBJ1-1	CSALQGNGDTEAFF
TRBV5-1	.	TRBJ1-2	CASSLGLPGQAGVPNYGYTF
TRBV5-1	few	TRBJ1-1	CASLEGVGTEAFF
TRBV5-1	few	TRBJ2-5	CASKGAAGETQYF
TRBV6-5	.	TRBJ1-4	CASSRDRRFEKLFF
TRBV9	few	TRBJ2-5	CASSVGGSLAETQYF
TRBV20-1	.	TRBJ2-2	CSVQDSLNTGELFF
TRBV12-3/TRBV12-4	many	TRBJ2-3	CASSLGSGSTDTQYF
TRBV6-4	few	TRBJ2-7	CASSDSTSGVSYEQYF
TRBV7-9	few	TRBJ2-3	CASSSPGPRTDTQYF
TRBV12-3/TRBV12-4	few	TRBJ2-6	CASTLGTGVLSGANVLTF
TRBV11-2	many	TRBJ2-3	CASLPRVDSTDTQYF
TRBV2	.	TRBJ2-3	CASSEGVAVAPDTQYF
TRBV9	.	TRBJ1-2	CASSVAAATNYGYTF
TRBV7-2	.	TRBJ1-1	CASSPSGRPNTEAFF
TRBV11-2	few	TRBJ2-3	CASSSLPLAGASTDTQYF
TRBV7-2	.	TRBJ2-7	CASSHPREIDEQYF
TRBV5-1	few	TRBJ1-1	CASRPEGAGEAFF
TRBV30	.	TRBJ1-1	CAWSALSRSEAFF
TRBV7-2	.	TRBJ1-1	CASSTRQGTNTEAFF
TRBV15	.	TRBJ1-2	CATSRDPTGTAGYTF
TRBV3-1	few	TRBJ2-3	CASSQEARGPGTQYF
TRBV7-9	few	TRBJ2-1	CASSFTEVVF
TRBV24-1	.	TRBJ2-5	CATSDPGRETQYF
TRBV25-1	few	TRBJ1-2	CASSEPSYGYTF
TRBV7-6	many	TRBJ2-7	CASSLVASGFYEQYF
TRBV7-9	few	TRBJ2-3	CASSLGLTLHTDTQYF
TRBV6-2/TRBV6-3	.	TRBJ2-7	CASSYSTGAYEQYF